This T cell receptor beta chain originates from a study of blood T cell repertoires in COVID-19. Background on the study: Samples representing acute and convalescent COVID-19 were sourced from the United States, Italy and Spain. The analysed material was cDNA or gDNA that came from T cells, B-cell-depleted T cells, or PBMCs.

Profiling relied on immunoSEQ multiplex PCR, and the TCRdb table lists in-frame clones only, not all of them. The profile shows approximately 200,000 clones, approximately 80% of them singletons. The CDR3 is made up of 14 amino acids. V lost 6 bases to trimming and J lost 5 bases, with 14 bases between them. CDR1 is MNHEY, CDR2 SVGAGI, per germline. The sequenced material came from peripheral blood. The sequence came from a woman between 45 and 65 years old with acute or convalescent COVID-19. The gene calls are TRBV6-5 and TRBJ1-5; D possibly corresponds to TRBD1 (5 bases). Written as DNA, the CDR3 is TGTGCCAGCAGCTCGGGGGGGATTGATCAGCCCCAGCATTTT. Translating it yields CASSSGGIDQPQHF.